The 4 T cell receptor beta chains reported below all come from one sample, sequenced in a study of cytomegalovirus exposure and HLA in healthy donors. PCR primers comprised 60 Vbeta and 13 Jbeta primers. Only in-frame clones appear in the TCRdb table, and some are missing; sequencing was by immunoSEQ multiplex PCR. The data contain some 140,000 clones, 65% to 75% of them seen just once; the ten biggest clones take up less than 3.5%. Sequencing input: PBMCs. These receptor sequences come from a man aged 18 to 29 in good health and CMV-seronegative.

The V call is TRBV2, the J call TRBJ2-6, with 10 bases lining up with TRBD1. There are 16 residues in the CDR3. The germline CDR1 and CDR2 sequences are SNHLY and FYNNEI. V shed 7 bases, J shed 12 bases, and the junction held 15 bases outside the gene matches. CDR3 sequence: CASTPGTGDFTGVLTF. CDR3 coding DNA: TGTGCCAGCACCCCCGGGACAGGGGACTTTACGGGCGTCCTGACTTTC. The whole variable domain, remainder taken from reference TRBV2 and TRBJ2-6, is EPEVTQTPSHQVTQMGQEVILRCVPISNHLYFYWYRQILGQKVEFLVSFYNNEISEKSEIFDDQFSVERPDGSNFTLKIRSTKLEDSAMYFCASTPGTGDFTGVLTFGAGSRLTVL.

This clone occurred a few times. The chain uses TRBV7-6 and TRBJ1-5; tentative D call: TRBD1 (5 bases). The CDR3 spans 15 residues. The V and J ends lost 6 bases and 4 bases respectively, with 16 bases between them. Looked up from germline, CDR1 is SGHVS and CDR2 is FNYEAQ. CDR3 in amino acids: CASSSSGLFNQPQHF. CDR3 in DNA: TGTGCCAGCAGTAGCTCAGGGTTATTTAATCAGCCCCAGCATTTT.

The V gene is TRBV7-9, the J gene TRBJ2-7; 7 nucleotides line up with TRBD1. Trimming took 3 bases from V and 13 from J; bases not matched to a gene: 9. Germline V lookup: CDR1 SEHNR, CDR2 FQNEAQ (reference sequence). The CDR3 contains 12 residues. DNA of the CDR3: TGTGCCAGCAGCTTGGCCACAGGGGAGCGATACTTC. The encoded protein is CASSLATGERYF.

The gene calls are TRBV5-6 and TRBJ1-1, with 9 bases that match TRBD1. The J segment lost 5 bases and the V segment lost 4 bases, leaving 3 bases of the junction unmatched. This CDR3 comprises 13 residues. Germline loops: CDR1 SGHDT, CDR2 YYEEEE. The CDR3 coding sequence is TGTGCCAGCAGCGGGACAGGGTGGACTGAAGCTTTCTTT. Translating gives CASSGTGWTEAFF. The entire variable domain, with the rest obtained from reference TRBV5-6 and TRBJ1-1, is as follows: DAGVTQSPTHLIKTRGQQVTLRCSPKSGHDTVSWYQQALGQGPQFIFQYYEEEERQRGNFPDRFSGHQFPNYSSELNVNALLLGDSALYLCASSGTGWTEAFFGQGTRLTVV.